These 21 T cell receptor beta chains were all obtained from the same sample, sequenced in a study of shared clonotypes between healthy human individuals. Clones were read by immunoSEQ multiplex PCR, and TCRdb kept only the in-frame ones, dropping some. Of under 2.5 million clones in the sample, under 95% were seen once. Sequenced material: naive CD4+ T cells from PBMCs. Documented subset: CD45RA+ positively selected. These receptor sequences come from a young man in good health. Some clones in this sample may be carry-over from other donors' samples.

CDR3 DNA sequence: TGTGCCAGCAGCTTGGCGGGACAGGCCCCTTCCTACGAGCAGTACTTC. Translated, it gives CASSLAGQAPSYEQYF. This chain uses TRBV5-5 with TRBJ2-7; 8 nucleotides line up with TRBD1. The germline V gene has CDR1 SGHKS and CDR2 YYEKEE (reference sequence). The CDR3 contains 16 residues. V lost 0 bases and J lost 1; bases outside the gene matches: 6.

The chain is built from TRBV7-2 and TRBJ1-5; 8 bases are shared with TRBD1. From germline, CDR1 is SGHTA and CDR2 FQGNSA. This CDR3 is built from 13 residues. Trimming cost V 4 bases and J 7 bases; bases outside gene matches: 3. The CDR3 region has the DNA TGTGCCAGCAGCTCGGACAGGGTCCAGCCCCAGCATTTT. Translating it yields CASSSDRVQPQHF.

The genes are TRBV9 and TRBJ1-1; a possible D gene is TRBD1 (5 bases). Trimming cost V 2 bases and J 3 bases, with 8 bases left between them. This CDR3 has 13 residues. Germline CDR1 reads SGDLS; CDR2 reads YYNGEE. The CDR3 loop is CASSVRVDTEAFF. CDR3 coding DNA: TGTGCCAGCAGCGTCAGGGTGGACACTGAAGCTTTCTTT.

The genes are TRBV19 and TRBJ2-7; the D gene is possibly TRBD2 (6 bases). The CDR3 runs to 16 residues. The germline V gene encodes CDR1 LNHDA and CDR2 SQIVND (reference sequence). V lost 1 base and J 0 bases, leaving 13 bases between the germline ends. The CDR3 DNA reads TGTGCCAGTAGTATAGTGGGATCGGGGGACTCCTACGAGCAGTACTTC. It is translated as CASSIVGSGDSYEQYF.

The V gene is TRBV28, the J gene TRBJ1-5; a possible D gene is TRBD1 (5 bases). From germline, CDR1 is MDHEN and CDR2 SYDVKM. The germline V and J ends were trimmed by 3 bases and 5 bases, with 11 bases remaining between them. The CDR3 runs 14 residues. CDR3 coding DNA: TGTGCCAGCAGTTTGAGTAGCAGGGATCAGCCCCAGCATTTT. Protein sequence: CASSLSSRDQPQHF.

This clone was detected only once. Within the sample, other DNA sequences also encode this same CDR3. The chain is built from TRBV19 and TRBJ1-3; D gene unclear. Trimming removed 3 bases at V and 0 bases at J, with 6 bases between. CDR3 length equals 14 residues. Germline loops: CDR1 LNHDA, CDR2 SQIVND (reference sequence). The CDR3 region is CASSIGSSGNTIYF. The CDR3 DNA sequence: TGTGCCAGTAGTATTGGCAGCTCTGGAAACACCATATATTTT.

This clone was recorded a few times. Other nucleotide sequences from this sample produce the same CDR3. The rearrangement joins TRBV6-6 to TRBJ1-5; D call uncertain. V was shortened by 6 bases and J by 0 bases, with 3 bases between the two germline ends. Germline V gene data show CDR1 as MNHNY and CDR2 as SVGAGI (reference sequence). The CDR3 consists of 12 residues. The CDR3 bases are TGTGCCAGCAGAGATAGCAATCAGCCCCAGCATTTT. It yields the protein CASRDSNQPQHF.

The rearrangement joins TRBV5-8 to TRBJ2-7; 8 nucleotides agree with TRBD1. The germline CDR1 and CDR2 sequences are SGHTS and YDEGEE. The CDR3 is 13 residues long. V was pared by 4 bases and J by 6 bases, with 6 bases of the junction left unmatched. CDR3 DNA: TGTGCCAGCAGCAGGGGACAGGCCAGCGAGCAGTACTTC. The encoded protein is CASSRGQASEQYF.

About this clone itself: Additional DNA sequences in this sample encode the identical CDR3. This sequence joins TRBV7-2 and TRBJ2-3; weak D call: TRBD2 (6 bases). From germline, CDR1 is SGHTA and CDR2 FQGNSA. V was clipped by 0 bases and J by 0 bases, with 7 bases between them. The CDR3 runs 15 residues. CDR3 loop: CASSLAGTSTDTQYF. CDR3 nucleotide sequence: TGTGCCAGCAGCTTAGCTGGGACTAGCACAGATACGCAGTATTTT.

The V and J genes are TRBV10-3 and TRBJ2-3; maybe TRBD2 (7 bases). This CDR3 spans 14 amino acids. From germline, CDR1 is ENHRY and CDR2 SYGVKD. V was cut by 6 bases and J by 1 base, with 11 bases left in between. The CDR3, as DNA: TGTGCCATCAGAGGGGGGGACCGCACAGATACGCAGTATTTT. It encodes CAIRGGDRTDTQYF.

The V call is TRBV7-8, the J call TRBJ2-1; 9 bases agree with TRBD2. V was clipped by 6 bases and J by 4 bases; unmatched bases: 7. The CDR3 is 15 residues long. Germline V lookup: CDR1 SGHVS, CDR2 FQNEAQ. The CDR3 spells CASSRGLASYNEQFF. In nucleotides, the CDR3 is TGTGCCAGCAGTCGAGGACTAGCGAGTTACAATGAGCAGTTCTTC.

The V and J genes are TRBV9 and TRBJ2-7, with D possibly TRBD2 on 5 matching bases. CDR1 and CDR2 from the germline V gene are SGDLS and YYNGEE. The CDR3 runs 14 residues. The V gene lost 0 bases and the J gene lost 6 bases, with 13 bases spanning the gap. CDR3 region: CASSVATGKGEQYF. The CDR3 DNA is TGTGCCAGCAGCGTAGCCACGGGGAAGGGCGAGCAGTACTTC.

This clone occurred once. This rearrangement joins TRBV7-2 to TRBJ1-1, with D unclear. The CDR3 loop spans 13 amino acids. CDR1 SGHTA and CDR2 FQGNSA come from the germline V gene. V dropped 3 bases and J dropped 4 bases, with 9 bases sitting between them. The DNA of the CDR3 is TGTGCCAGCAGCTTCGTCGGAGGCACTGAAGCTTTCTTT. Encoded protein: CASSFVGGTEAFF.

The V gene is TRBV7-6, the J gene TRBJ2-7; a possible D gene is TRBD2 (5 bases). Trimming removed 2 bases from V and 0 bases from J, with 14 bases in between. CDR3 length: 16 residues. The germline CDR1 and CDR2 sequences are SGHVS and FNYEAQ. CDR3 nucleotide sequence: TGTGCCAGCAGCTTACATCTTAGCGCCGCCTCCTACGAGCAGTACTTC. It translates to CASSLHLSAASYEQYF.

In the case of this clone: Other DNA sequences in this specimen translate into the identical CDR3. The chain uses TRBV5-1 and TRBJ2-7, with 7 bases lining up with TRBD1. Germline V gene lookup returns CDR1 SGHRS and CDR2 YFSETQ. The V and J ends lost 4 bases and 2 bases, in that order; junction bases with no gene match: 6. The CDR3 is made up of 14 amino acids. The CDR3 region has the DNA TGCGCCAGCAGCCGTGGGACAGAGACCTACGAGCAGTACTTC. Residues: CASSRGTETYEQYF.

This rearrangement joins TRBV30 to TRBJ1-2, with 7 bases matching TRBD1. The junction had 4 bases not matched to a gene; V was cut back by 1 base and J by 2 bases. The CDR3 extends over 14 amino acids. Germline V lookup: CDR1 GTSNPN, CDR2 SVGIG (reference sequence). CDR3 coding DNA: TGTGCCTGGAGTGACGGACAGGAGAACTATGGCTACACCTTC. Translating gives CAWSDGQENYGYTF. The full variable domain, its missing parts supplied by reference TRBV30 and TRBJ1-2, is SQTIHQWPATLVQPVGSPLSLECTVEGTSNPNLYWYRQAAGRGLQLLFYSVGIGQISSEVPQNLSASRPQDRQFILSSKKLLLSDSGFYLCAWSDGQENYGYTFGSGTRLTVV.

A few counts support this clone. Other DNA sequences in the sample encode the same CDR3. The chain employs TRBV29-1 and TRBJ1-5, with 8 positions matching TRBD1. V was pared by 6 bases and J by 2 bases, with 6 bases of the junction left unmatched. There are 14 residues in the CDR3. CDR1 is SQVTM, CDR2 ANQGSEA, per germline. DNA of the CDR3: TGCAGCGTGGCCGGACAGGGTGGCAATCAGCCCCAGCATTTT. This gives the protein CSVAGQGGNQPQHF.

The chain combines TRBV10-3 with TRBJ2-5; the match to TRBD2 covers 11 bases. Trimming removed 0 bases from V and 5 bases from J; junction bases left unmatched: 8. The CDR3 has 17 amino acids. Germline V CDR1 and CDR2: ENHRY, SYGVKD. The CDR3: CAISESKRTSGPETQYF. In DNA, the CDR3 is TGTGCCATCAGTGAGTCGAAGAGGACTAGCGGGCCGGAGACCCAGTACTTC.

V gene TRBV7-9 combines with J gene TRBJ1-5, with a weak D call TRBD1 (5 bases). Trimming removed 5 bases from V and 0 bases from J, with 14 bases in between. The germline gives CDR1 SEHNR, CDR2 FQNEAQ (reference sequence). The CDR3 extends over 16 amino acids. The DNA for the CDR3 is TGTGCCAGCAGCCCCGGGTGGGGCTATAGCAATCAGCCCCAGCATTTT. As protein: CASSPGWGYSNQPQHF.

Points on this clone: This specimen includes other DNA sequences encoding the same CDR3. The rearrangement joins TRBV7-2 to TRBJ2-7; weak D call: TRBD1 (6 bases). CDR3 length equals 14 residues. V gave up 5 bases and J gave up 3 bases, with 14 bases separating them. Per the germline V gene, CDR1 is SGHTA and CDR2 is FQGNSA. CDR3 loop: CASSTRGRSYEQYF. Written as DNA, the CDR3 is TGTGCCAGCAGCACCAGGGGCCGTAGCTACGAGCAGTACTTC. Based on the CDR3 plus reference TRBV7-2 and TRBJ2-7, the full variable domain is GAGVSQSPSNKVTEKGKDVELRCDPISGHTALYWYRQSLGQGLEFLIYFQGNSAPDKSGLPSDRFSAERTGGSVSTLTIQRTQQEDSAVYLCASSTRGRSYEQYFGPGTRLTVT.

The V gene is TRBV5-1, the J gene TRBJ2-7; possibly TRBD2 for D (6 bases). The CDR3 runs to 16 residues. Germline lookup yields CDR1 SGHRS and CDR2 YFSETQ. With 7 bases removed from V and 2 bases from J, the gap between germline ends came to 22 bases. The CDR3 bases are TGCGCCAGCTCCCCTCTAGCGCAAGGAAATACCTACGAGCAGTACTTC. This translates into CASSPLAQGNTYEQYF.